Listed here are 10 T cell receptor beta chains from one sample, sequenced in a study of T cells in Graves' hyperthyroidism and ophthalmopathy. What was amplified from RNA transcripts were TCR beta CDR3 regions. The TCR CDR3 was amplified in a first-round RT-PCR using the HTBI primer set. TCRdb reprocessed the multiplex PCR reads with MiXCR, giving one entry per CDR3 protein. The sample records around 99,000 distinct CDR3 sequences, about 17% being singletons. Source material: blood. The receptors come from a woman in her forties or fifties with Graves' hyperthyroidism.

Ten or more counts support this clonotype. J is TRBJ2-1 and V is TRBV11-2; D may be TRBD1 or TRBD2 (5 bases each). CDR3 size: 13 residues. With 0 bases removed from V and 9 bases from J, the gap between germline ends came to 9 bases. The germline V gene has CDR1 SGHAT and CDR2 FQNNGV. DNA of the CDR3: TGTGCCAGCAGCTTAGACGAGGGGCTTGAGCAGTTCTTC. Translating gives CASSLDEGLEQFF.

This clonotype was seen repeatedly, ten times or more. This chain uses TRBV7-2 with TRBJ1-2; D gene unclear. With 7 bases removed from V and 5 bases from J, the gap between germline ends came to 17 bases. Per the germline V gene, CDR1 is SGHTA and CDR2 is FQGNSA. This CDR3 has 14 amino acids. CDR3 sequence: CASTPEIANYGYTF. The DNA of the CDR3 is TGTGCCAGCACCCCCGAGATAGCAAATTATGGCTACACCTTC. The whole variable domain, remainder taken from reference TRBV7-2 and TRBJ1-2, is GAGVSQSPSNKVTEKGKDVELRCDPISGHTALYWYRQSLGQGLEFLIYFQGNSAPDKSGLPSDRFSAERTGGSVSTLTIQRTQQEDSAVYLCASTPEIANYGYTFGSGTRLTVV.

At least ten counts were recorded for this clonotype. The rearrangement links TRBV3-1 to TRBJ1-1, with D maybe TRBD1 (6 bases). From germline, CDR1 is LGHDT and CDR2 YNNKEL (reference sequence). The CDR3 is made up of 14 amino acids. The germline V and J ends were trimmed by 5 bases and 1 base, with 11 bases remaining between them. CDR3 DNA sequence: TGTGCCAGCAGCGTAGACAGGTCGAACACTGAAGCTTTCTTT. Protein: CASSVDRSNTEAFF. The variable domain in full, completed from reference TRBV3-1 and TRBJ1-1, reads DTAVSQTPKYLVTQMGNDKSIKCEQNLGHDTMYWYKQDSKKFLKIMFSYNNKELIINETVPNRFSPKSPDKAHLNLHINSLELGDSAVYFCASSVDRSNTEAFFGQGTRLTVV.

This clonotype was seen at least ten times. The V call is TRBV7-8, the J call TRBJ2-3; D is perhaps TRBD2 (7 bases). Germline CDR1 SGHVS, CDR2 FQNEAQ. Between the trimmed V and J ends, which lost 5 bases and 2 bases, there was a span of 17 bases. CDR3 length: 16 residues. The CDR3 here is CASSRRGGLYTDTQYF. CDR3 DNA: TGTGCCAGCAGCCGTAGGGGGGGCCTCTACACAGATACGCAGTATTTT.

The rearrangement uses TRBV27 and TRBJ2-1, with a possible D match to TRBD2 (6 bases). Germline-derived CDR1 and CDR2 are MNHEY and SMNVEV (reference sequence). V was shortened by 8 bases and J by 2 bases, with 13 bases between the two germline ends. This CDR3 comprises 14 residues. The CDR3 nucleotides read TGTGCCAGCCGACCCCGACTAGCCTACAATGAGCAGTTCTTC. It is translated as CASRPRLAYNEQFF.

This chain connects TRBV7-9 to TRBJ2-5, with D possibly matching TRBD1 (6 bases). Germline V gene sequence: CDR1 SEHNR, CDR2 FQNEAQ (reference sequence). The CDR3 is made up of 16 amino acids. V was pared by 5 bases and J by 2 bases, with 18 bases between. CDR3 coding DNA: TGTGCCAGCAGCCCTCCTCAGACAGGTTCACAAGAGACCCAGTACTTC. It codes for CASSPPQTGSQETQYF.

A few counts support this clonotype. A much more abundant neighbour one base away suggests this may be a read error. This rearrangement joins TRBV6-4 to TRBJ1-1; D is perhaps TRBD1 (5 bases). The germline V gene encodes CDR1 MRHNA and CDR2 SNTAGT. V was shortened by 4 bases and J by 5 bases, with 11 bases between the two germline ends. The CDR3 consists of 13 residues. CDR3 sequence reads: CASSGPGGTEAFF. In DNA, the CDR3 is TGTGCCAGCAGTGGTCCGGGGGGAACTGAAGCTTTCTTT.

This clonotype was counted many times. The rearrangement uses TRBV3-1 and TRBJ2-1; D could derive from TRBD1 or TRBD2 (6 bases each). The germline CDR1 and CDR2 sequences are LGHDT and YNNKEL (reference sequence). The length of the CDR3 is 18 residues. V gave up 2 bases and J gave up 11 bases, with 28 bases separating them. The CDR3: CASSQILRGAGGGQQQFF. The CDR3 nucleotides read TGTGCCAGCAGCCAAATCCTTAGGGGGGCAGGAGGAGGACAACAGCAGTTCTTC.

This clonotype was seen at least ten times. The V and J genes are TRBV12-3 or TRBV12-4 and TRBJ2-1; D might be TRBD2 (6 bases). This CDR3 contains 16 residues. V was clipped by 3 bases and J by 9 bases, with 21 bases between them. In nucleotides, the CDR3 is TGTGCCAGCAGTTTTTTGAGGACTACCACATCCGTTGAGCAGTTCTTC. Protein: CASSFLRTTTSVEQFF.

This clonotype came up many times. The V call is TRBV2, the J call TRBJ2-5, with 8 bases fitting TRBD1. V was pared by 4 bases and J by 1 base, with 5 bases of the junction left unmatched. From germline, CDR1 is SNHLY and CDR2 FYNNEI. CDR3 length: 15 amino acids. CDR3 coding DNA: TGTGCCAGCAGTGGAGGACAGGGACCCCAAGAGACCCAGTACTTC. It encodes CASSGGQGPQETQYF.